This T cell receptor beta chain was recorded in a study of blood T cell repertoires in COVID-19. Looking at the study overall: Sites in the United States, Italy and Spain provided acute and convalescent COVID-19 samples. PBMCs, B-cell-depleted T cells, or T cells provided the cDNA or gDNA that made up the material.

This CDR3 is 12 amino acids long. Germline assignment: CDR1 SEHNR and CDR2 FQNEAQ (reference sequence). The V gene lost 4 bases and the J gene lost 8 bases, with 11 bases spanning the gap. Authors' methods: Reference gene primer amplification gave estimated nucleated cell counts. Produced via immunoSEQ multiplex PCR; TCRdb's table is partial and in-frame only. Clone size and the V and J calls come from that table; the DNA yielded D and trimming. The data hold about 71,000 clones, with about nine tenths observed a single time. The sample was peripheral blood. The source is a woman under 30 with acute or convalescent COVID-19. The chain has TRBV7-9 and TRBJ1-1; D is unresolved. The CDR3 DNA is TGTGCCAGCAGCTCCCACACAGAAGAAGCTTTCTTT. Its protein is CASSSHTEEAFF.